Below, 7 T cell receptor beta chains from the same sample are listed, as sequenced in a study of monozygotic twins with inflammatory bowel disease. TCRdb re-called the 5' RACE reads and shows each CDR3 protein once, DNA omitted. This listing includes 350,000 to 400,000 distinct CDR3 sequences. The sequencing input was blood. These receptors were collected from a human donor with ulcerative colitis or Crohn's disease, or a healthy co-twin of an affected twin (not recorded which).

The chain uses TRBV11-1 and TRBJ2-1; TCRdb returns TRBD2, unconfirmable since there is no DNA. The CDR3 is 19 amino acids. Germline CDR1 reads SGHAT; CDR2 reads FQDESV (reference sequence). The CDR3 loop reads CASSSGLAGAFESYNEQFF.

This chain's CDR3 is CASGDDRGIQETQYF. The chain couples TRBV5-1 to TRBJ2-5; the D gene TCRdb calls, TRBD1, cannot be checked with no DNA. CDR1 SGHRS and CDR2 YFSETQ come from the germline V gene. There are 15 residues in the CDR3.

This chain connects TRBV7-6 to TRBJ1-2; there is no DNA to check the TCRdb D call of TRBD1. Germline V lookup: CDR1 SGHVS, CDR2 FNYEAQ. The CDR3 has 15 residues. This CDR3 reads CASSLRTGAQGGYTF.

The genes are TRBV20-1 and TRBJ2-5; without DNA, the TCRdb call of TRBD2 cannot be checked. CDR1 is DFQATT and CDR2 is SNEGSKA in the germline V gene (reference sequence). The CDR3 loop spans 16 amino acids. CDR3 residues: CSARDPGRGSRETQYF.

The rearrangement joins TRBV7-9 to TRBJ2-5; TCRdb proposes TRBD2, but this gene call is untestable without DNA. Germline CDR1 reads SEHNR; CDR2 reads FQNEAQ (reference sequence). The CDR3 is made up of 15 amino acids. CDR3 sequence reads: CASKPVRTVQETQYF.

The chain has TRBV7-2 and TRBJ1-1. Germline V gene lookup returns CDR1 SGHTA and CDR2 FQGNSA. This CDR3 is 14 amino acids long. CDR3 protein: CASSSTAWNTEAFF.

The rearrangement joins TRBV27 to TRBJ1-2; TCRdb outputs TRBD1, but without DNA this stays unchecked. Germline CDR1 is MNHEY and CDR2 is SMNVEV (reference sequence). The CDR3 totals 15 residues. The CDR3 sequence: CASSLSGTDNYGYTF.